The clone carrying this T cell receptor (beta chain) appeared many times. V shed 5 bases and J shed 4 bases, with 12 bases lying between them. The CDR3 has 15 residues. The V gene's germline CDR1 is MNHEY and CDR2 SVGAGI. The data were obtained in a study of T-cell memory formation after mild COVID-19. Amplification by 5'RACE using constant-segment primers produced TCR alpha and TCR beta cDNA libraries that carried sample barcodes and UMIs. TCRdb processed the 5' RACE reads anew with MiXCR; each CDR3 protein has one entry. The data hold hundreds of thousands of distinct CDR3 sequences, with around 15% observed a single time.

The V gene is TRBV6-5, the J gene TRBJ2-6, with D tentatively TRBD1 (5 bases). Source material: PBMCs or a T cell subset sorted from them (not recorded which). This clonotype was obtained from a man between 18 and 35 years old who had mild COVID-19 (a few samples of this study predate the infection). Cell type and time point are not known. This CDR3 reads CASSLRVSGANVLTF. In DNA, the CDR3 is TGTGCCAGCAGTCTCAGGGTTTCGGGGGCCAACGTCCTGACTTTC.